This entry lists 5 T cell receptor beta chains sequenced from one sample in a study of blood T cell repertoires in COVID-19. Sequencing used immunoSEQ multiplex PCR; TCRdb keeps in-frame clones, though not all of them. The sample holds a few hundred thousand clones; 83% are singletons and the top ten take approximately 5%. The specimen sequenced was PBMCs or T cells enriched from blood (not recorded which). These receptor sequences come from a woman aged 45 to 65 who had recovered from COVID-19.

A single count supports this clone. Here the CDR3 DNA reads TGTGCCAGCAGTTTATTCGGACAGGGTTGGTCCTACGAGCAGTACTTC. Its translation: CASSLFGQGWSYEQYF. The rearrangement joins TRBV27 to TRBJ2-7, with TRBD1 matching 8 bases. There are 16 residues in the CDR3. J lost 1 base, V lost 1 base, and 6 bases had no gene match. Germline V gene data show CDR1 as MNHEY and CDR2 as SMNVEV (reference sequence).

The chain uses TRBV6-4 and TRBJ1-1; D is perhaps TRBD1 (6 bases). The CDR3 is 13 amino acids. The V and J ends lost 2 bases and 4 bases respectively, with 8 bases between them. The V gene's germline CDR1 is MRHNA and CDR2 SNTAGT. The CDR3 loop reads CASSDQGSTEAFF. In DNA, the CDR3 is TGTGCCAGCAGTGACCAGGGGAGCACTGAAGCTTTCTTT.

This clone was counted a single time. This chain links TRBV6-4 with TRBJ1-5; no firm D call. Germline-derived CDR1 and CDR2 are MRHNA and SNTAGT. Trimming took 4 bases from V and 6 from J, leaving 10 bases between them. The CDR3 totals 13 residues. The DNA of the CDR3 is TGTGCCAGCAGTGTAACCGGAGGTCAGCCCCAGCATTTT. Its protein product is CASSVTGGQPQHF.

Only one count was recorded for this clone. The rearrangement links TRBV19 to TRBJ1-6; D remains ambiguous. V was trimmed by 3 bases and J by 4 bases, leaving 7 bases between them. This CDR3 spans 14 amino acids. CDR1 and CDR2 from the germline V gene are LNHDA and SQIVND (reference sequence). The DNA of the CDR3 is TGTGCCAGTAGTATCCAAATTTATAATTCACCCCTCCACTTT. It specifies CASSIQIYNSPLHF.

This clone was counted a single time. J is TRBJ1-1 and V is TRBV6-6; D is possibly TRBD1 (5 bases). The CDR3 spans 12 residues. CDR1 and CDR2 from the germline V gene are MNHNY and SVGAGI (reference sequence). V was trimmed by 7 bases and J by 7 bases, leaving 13 bases between them. The CDR3, as DNA: TGTGCCAGCACCTTGAGTAGGGGTGAAGCTTTCTTT. The encoded protein is CASTLSRGEAFF.